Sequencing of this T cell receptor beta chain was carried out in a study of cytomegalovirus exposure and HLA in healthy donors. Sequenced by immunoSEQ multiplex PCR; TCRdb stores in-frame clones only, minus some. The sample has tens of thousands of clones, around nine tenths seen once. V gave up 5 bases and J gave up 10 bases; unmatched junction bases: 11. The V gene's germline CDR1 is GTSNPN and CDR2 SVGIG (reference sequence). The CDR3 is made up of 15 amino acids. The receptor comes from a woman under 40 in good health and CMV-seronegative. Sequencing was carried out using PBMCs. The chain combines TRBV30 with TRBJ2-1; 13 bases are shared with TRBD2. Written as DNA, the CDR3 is TGTGCCTGGGGCCGTAAGGGACTAGCGGGACTAGAGCAGTTCTTC. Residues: CAWGRKGLAGLEQFF.